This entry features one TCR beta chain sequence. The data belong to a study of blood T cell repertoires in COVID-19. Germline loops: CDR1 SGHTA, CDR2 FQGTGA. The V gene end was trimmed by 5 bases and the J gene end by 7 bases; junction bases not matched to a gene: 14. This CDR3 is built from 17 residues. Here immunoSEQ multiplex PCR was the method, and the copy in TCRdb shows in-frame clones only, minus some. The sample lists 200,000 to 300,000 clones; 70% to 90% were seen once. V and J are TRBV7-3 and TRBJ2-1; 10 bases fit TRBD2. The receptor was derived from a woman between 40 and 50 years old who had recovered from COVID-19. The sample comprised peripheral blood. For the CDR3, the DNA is TGTGCCAGCAGCCGCGGGTGGCTAGCGGGAGATGGGAATGAGCAGTTCTTC. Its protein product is CASSRGWLAGDGNEQFF.